This T cell receptor (beta chain) was sequenced for a study of T cells expressing NK-cell markers. Study-level findings and limits: There were several donors in whom these clonotypes also led the CD3+CD56-NKG2C+ fraction.

CDR1 is SQVTM, CDR2 ANQGSEA, per germline. This CDR3 region has 12 residues. Beta-chain TCR cDNA was generated via 5'RACE template switching with UMIs. Reprocessing the 5' RACE reads, TCRdb reports a single entry for every CDR3 protein and omits DNA. The record lists 550,000 to 600,000 distinct CDR3 sequences, of which the ten most abundant hold 3.5% to 4.5%. On this clonotype: Its target is not known.

The V and J genes are TRBV29-1 and TRBJ2-2; without DNA, the TCRdb call of TRBD1 cannot be checked. Sequencing input: blood T cells: a sorted CD56 or NKG2C T cell subset, CD4+ or CD8+ T cells, or bulk PBMC T cells (not recorded which). The source is a man in his late teens or twenties in good health. Here the CDR3 reads CSGQGRTGELFF.